The subject of this entry is one TCR beta chain. The data stem from a study of blood T cell repertoires in COVID-19. In the study overall: COVID-19 samples from acute and convalescent phases originated in the United States, Italy and Spain. T cells, B-cell-depleted T cells, or PBMCs provided the cDNA or gDNA that served as material.

This table comes from immunoSEQ multiplex PCR, and its TCRdb copy is limited to in-frame clones, with some not included. The table lists 85,000 to 110,000 clones, more than 70% of them singletons, with under 20% in the top ten. Sample: peripheral blood. This TCR was sampled from a woman older than 75 in a cohort sampled during active COVID-19.

The DNA for the CDR3 is TGTGCCAGCAGCTGGGGGCAGGGGGCTCCCTACGAGCAGTACTTC. Translating gives CASSWGQGAPYEQYF. V is TRBV5-6 and J is TRBJ2-7, with 8 bases that match TRBD1. The CDR3 is made up of 15 amino acids. The germline gives CDR1 SGHDT, CDR2 YYEEEE. V lost 3 bases and J lost 2; bases outside the gene matches: 7. Full variable domain (remainder filled in from reference TRBV5-6 and TRBJ2-7): DAGVTQSPTHLIKTRGQQVTLRCSPKSGHDTVSWYQQALGQGPQFIFQYYEEEERQRGNFPDRFSGHQFPNYSSELNVNALLLGDSALYLCASSWGQGAPYEQYFGPGTRLTVT.